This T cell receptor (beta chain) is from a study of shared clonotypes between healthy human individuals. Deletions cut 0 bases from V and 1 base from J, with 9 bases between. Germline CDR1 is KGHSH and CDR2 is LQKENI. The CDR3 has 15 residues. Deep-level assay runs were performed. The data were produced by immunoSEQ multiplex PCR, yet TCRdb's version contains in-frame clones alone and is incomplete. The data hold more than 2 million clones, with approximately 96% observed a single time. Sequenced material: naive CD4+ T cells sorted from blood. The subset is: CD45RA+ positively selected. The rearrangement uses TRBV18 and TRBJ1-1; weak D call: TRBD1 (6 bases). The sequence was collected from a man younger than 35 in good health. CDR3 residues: CASSPPSGENTEAFF. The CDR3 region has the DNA TGTGCCAGCTCACCACCGTCAGGGGAGAACACTGAAGCTTTCTTT.